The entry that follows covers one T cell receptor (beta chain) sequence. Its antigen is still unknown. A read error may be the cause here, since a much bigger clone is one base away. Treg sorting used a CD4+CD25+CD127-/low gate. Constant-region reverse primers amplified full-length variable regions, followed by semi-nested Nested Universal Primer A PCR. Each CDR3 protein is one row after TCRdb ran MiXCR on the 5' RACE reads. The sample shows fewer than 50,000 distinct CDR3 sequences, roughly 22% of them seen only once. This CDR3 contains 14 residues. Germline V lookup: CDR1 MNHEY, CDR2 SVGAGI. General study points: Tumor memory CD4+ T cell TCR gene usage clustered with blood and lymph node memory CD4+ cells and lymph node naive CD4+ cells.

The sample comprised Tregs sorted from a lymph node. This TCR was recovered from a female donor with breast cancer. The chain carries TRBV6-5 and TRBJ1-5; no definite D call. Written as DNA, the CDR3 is TGTGCCAGCAGTTCCGACTACACAAATCACCCCCAGCATTTT. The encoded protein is CASSSDYTNHPQHF.